This T cell receptor beta chain was obtained from a study of T cell changes during pregnancy in multiple sclerosis (dated by TCRdb to about 2019). For the study in its entirety: The study examined how the T cell repertoire changed over the course of pregnancy in women with multiple sclerosis.

Notes on this clone: This receptor's antigen is unknown. The record has no base qualities; no much larger clone is one base away.

The library was generated by the immunoSEQ multiplex PCR assay. TCRdb retrieved this table from immuneACCESS and kept in-frame rearrangements only. Not all clones are present; in checked studies, unresolved V genes account for under half, and no reason is known for the remainder. In this sample the table shows 95,000 to 110,000 clones, around 94% of which occur a single time. Of the sample, about 0.93% falls within the top ten clones. This specimen consisted of peripheral blood, obtained after pregnancy. This clonotype was sampled from a female donor with multiple sclerosis, enrolled in a pregnancy study.

The DNA sequence is as follows: TGTGCCAGCAGCCAAGATCAGGGGCAGGGAAGGCGGACCCAGTACTTC. Its translation reads: CASSQDQGQGRRTQYF. The rearrangement combines TRBV4-2 with TRBJ2-5; the D segment could be TRBD1, given 6 matching bases. The V end loses 0 bases and the J end loses 7 bases, and a stretch of 18 bases separates them. The germline V gene supplies CDR1 LGHNA and CDR2 YNFKEQ. The CDR3 runs 16 amino acids, cysteine and phenylalanine included. Only CDR3 DNA is held: 48 bases, read in frame from base 1.